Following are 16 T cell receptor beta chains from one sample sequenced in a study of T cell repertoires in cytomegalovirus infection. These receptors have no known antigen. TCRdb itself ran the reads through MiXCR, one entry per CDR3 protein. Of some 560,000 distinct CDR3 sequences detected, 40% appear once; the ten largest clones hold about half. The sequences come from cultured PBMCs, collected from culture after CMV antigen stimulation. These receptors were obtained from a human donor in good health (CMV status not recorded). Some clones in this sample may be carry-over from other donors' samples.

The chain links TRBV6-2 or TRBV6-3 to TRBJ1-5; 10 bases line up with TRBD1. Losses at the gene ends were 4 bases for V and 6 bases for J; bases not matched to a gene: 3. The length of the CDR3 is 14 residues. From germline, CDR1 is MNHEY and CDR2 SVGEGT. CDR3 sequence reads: CASSWTGGFQPQHF. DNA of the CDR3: TGTGCCAGCAGTTGGACAGGGGGGTTTCAGCCCCAGCATTTT.

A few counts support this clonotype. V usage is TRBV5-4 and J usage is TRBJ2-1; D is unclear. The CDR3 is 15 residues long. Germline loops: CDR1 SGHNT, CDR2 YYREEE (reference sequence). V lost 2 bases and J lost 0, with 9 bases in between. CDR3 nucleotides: TGTGCCAGCAGCTTTGACCCGAGCTCCTACAATGAGCAGTTCTTC. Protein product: CASSFDPSSYNEQFF.

CDR3 sequence: CASSIGTAYNEQFF. The DNA for the CDR3 is TGTGCCAGCAGCATAGGGACAGCGTACAATGAGCAGTTCTTC. This chain connects TRBV7-2 to TRBJ2-1, with TRBD1 matching 7 bases. This CDR3 region has 14 residues. The V segment lost 5 bases and the J segment 4 bases; nucleotides outside the gene matches: 5. Germline CDR1 reads SGHTA; CDR2 reads FQGNSA.

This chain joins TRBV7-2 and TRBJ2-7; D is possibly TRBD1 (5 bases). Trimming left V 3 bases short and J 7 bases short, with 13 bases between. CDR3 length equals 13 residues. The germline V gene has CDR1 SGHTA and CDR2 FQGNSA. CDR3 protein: CASSLLGEEEQYF. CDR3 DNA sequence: TGTGCCAGCAGCTTGTTAGGGGAAGAGGAGCAGTACTTC.

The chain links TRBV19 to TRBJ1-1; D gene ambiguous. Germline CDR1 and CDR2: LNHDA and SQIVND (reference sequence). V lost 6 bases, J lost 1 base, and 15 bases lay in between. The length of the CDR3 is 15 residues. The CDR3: CASRGGWAANTEAFF. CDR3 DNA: TGTGCCAGTAGGGGAGGGTGGGCGGCGAACACTGAAGCTTTCTTT.

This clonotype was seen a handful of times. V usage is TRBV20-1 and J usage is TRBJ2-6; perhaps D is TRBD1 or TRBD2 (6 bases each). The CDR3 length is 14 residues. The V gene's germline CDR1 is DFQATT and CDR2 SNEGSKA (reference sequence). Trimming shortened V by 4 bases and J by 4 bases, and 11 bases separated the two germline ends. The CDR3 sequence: CSAIRGDGANVLTF. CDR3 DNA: TGCAGTGCTATAAGGGGGGACGGGGCCAACGTCCTGACTTTC.

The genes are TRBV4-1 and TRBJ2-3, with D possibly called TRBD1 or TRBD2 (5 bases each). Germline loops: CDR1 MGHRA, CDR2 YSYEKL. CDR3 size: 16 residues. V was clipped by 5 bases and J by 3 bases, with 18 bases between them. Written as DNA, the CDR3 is TGCGCCAGCAGCGCCACGTCTACGGGGCAAACAGATACGCAGTATTTT. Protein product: CASSATSTGQTDTQYF.

DNA for the CDR3: TGTGCCAGTAGGGCCCTAGCGGGAGAAGATACGCAGTATTTT. Its translation is CASRALAGEDTQYF. J is TRBJ2-3 and V is TRBV19; 10 bases map to TRBD2. The V and J ends lost 6 bases and 5 bases, in that order; junction bases with no gene match: 5. The CDR3 is 14 residues long. Per the germline V gene, CDR1 is LNHDA and CDR2 is SQIVND (reference sequence). The full variable domain, in which reference TRBV19 and TRBJ2-3 provide the parts outside the CDR3, is DGGITQSPKYLFRKEGQNVTLSCEQNLNHDAMYWYRQDPGQGLRLIYYSQIVNDFQKGDIAEGYSVSREKKESFPLTVTSAQKNPTAFYLCASRALAGEDTQYFGPGTRLTVL.

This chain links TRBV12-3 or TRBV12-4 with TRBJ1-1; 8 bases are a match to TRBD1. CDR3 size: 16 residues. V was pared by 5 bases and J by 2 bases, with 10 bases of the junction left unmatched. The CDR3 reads CASSPRWAGGNTEAFF. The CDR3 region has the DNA TGTGCCAGCAGTCCCAGATGGGCAGGGGGCAACACTGAAGCTTTCTTT.

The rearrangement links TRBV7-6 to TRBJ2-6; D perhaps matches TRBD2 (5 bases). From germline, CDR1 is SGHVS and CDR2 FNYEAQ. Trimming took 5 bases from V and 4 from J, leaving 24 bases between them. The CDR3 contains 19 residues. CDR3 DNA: TGTGCCAGCAGCCCCCTGCCTAGCAGGCCTCATGGGGGGGCCAACGTCCTGACTTTC. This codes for CASSPLPSRPHGGANVLTF.

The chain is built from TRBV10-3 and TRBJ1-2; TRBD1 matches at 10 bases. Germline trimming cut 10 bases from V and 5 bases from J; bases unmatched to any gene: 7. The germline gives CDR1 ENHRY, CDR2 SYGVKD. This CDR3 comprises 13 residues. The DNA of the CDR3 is TGTGCCACCCGACAGGGGGCCAAGTATGGCTACACCTTC. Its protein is CATRQGAKYGYTF.

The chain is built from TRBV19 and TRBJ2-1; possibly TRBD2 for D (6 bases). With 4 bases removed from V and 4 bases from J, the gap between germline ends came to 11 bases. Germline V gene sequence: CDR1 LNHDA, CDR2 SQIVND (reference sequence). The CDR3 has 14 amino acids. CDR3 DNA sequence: TGTGCCAGTAGTAACGTAGCGGCGTACAATGAGCAGTTCTTC. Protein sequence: CASSNVAAYNEQFF.

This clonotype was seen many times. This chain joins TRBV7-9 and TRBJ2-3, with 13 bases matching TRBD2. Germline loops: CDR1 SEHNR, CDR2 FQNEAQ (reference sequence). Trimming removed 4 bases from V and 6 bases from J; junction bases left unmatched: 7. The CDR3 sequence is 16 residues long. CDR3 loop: CASSSWTSGGRDTQYF. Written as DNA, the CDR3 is TGTGCCAGCAGCTCCTGGACTAGCGGGGGTAGGGATACGCAGTATTTT. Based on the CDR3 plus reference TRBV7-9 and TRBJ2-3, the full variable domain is DTGVSQNPRHKITKRGQNVTFRCDPISEHNRLYWYRQTLGQGPEFLTYFQNEAQLEKSRLLSDRFSAERPKGSFSTLEIQRTEQGDSAMYLCASSSWTSGGRDTQYFGPGTRLTVL.

The CDR3 DNA sequence: TGTGCCAGCAATCGTGGAGGCACAGATACGCAGTATTTT. This sequence encodes CASNRGGTDTQYF. The J gene is TRBJ2-3, the V gene TRBV6-8; D call uncertain. Germline CDR1 and CDR2: MNHGY and SAAAGT. The CDR3 is 13 amino acids. V was trimmed by 7 bases and J by 1 base, leaving 9 bases between them.

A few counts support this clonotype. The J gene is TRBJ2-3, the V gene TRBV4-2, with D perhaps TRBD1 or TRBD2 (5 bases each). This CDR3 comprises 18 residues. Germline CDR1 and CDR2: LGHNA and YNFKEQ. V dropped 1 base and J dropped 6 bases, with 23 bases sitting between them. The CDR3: CASSQAIGTQPPGDTQYF. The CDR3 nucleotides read TGTGCCAGCAGCCAAGCGATCGGGACCCAACCCCCAGGGGATACGCAGTATTTT.

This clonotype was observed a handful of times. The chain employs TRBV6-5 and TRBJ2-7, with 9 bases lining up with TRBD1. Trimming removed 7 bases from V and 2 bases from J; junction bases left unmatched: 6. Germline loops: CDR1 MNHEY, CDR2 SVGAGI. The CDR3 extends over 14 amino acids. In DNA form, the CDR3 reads TGTGCCAGCATGCGGGACAGGGTGACCTACGAGCAGTACTTC. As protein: CASMRDRVTYEQYF.